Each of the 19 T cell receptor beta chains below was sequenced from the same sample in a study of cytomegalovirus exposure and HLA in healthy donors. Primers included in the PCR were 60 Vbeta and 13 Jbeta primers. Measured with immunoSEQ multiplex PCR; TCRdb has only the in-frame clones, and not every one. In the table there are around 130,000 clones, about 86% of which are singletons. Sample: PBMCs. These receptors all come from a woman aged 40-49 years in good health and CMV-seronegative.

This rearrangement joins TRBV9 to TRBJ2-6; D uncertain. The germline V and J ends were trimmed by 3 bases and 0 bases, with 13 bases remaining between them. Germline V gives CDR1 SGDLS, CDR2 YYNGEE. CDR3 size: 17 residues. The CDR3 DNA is TGTGCCAGCAGCGCTGCCAGATACAGCTCTGGGGCCAACGTCCTGACTTTC. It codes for CASSAARYSSGANVLTF.

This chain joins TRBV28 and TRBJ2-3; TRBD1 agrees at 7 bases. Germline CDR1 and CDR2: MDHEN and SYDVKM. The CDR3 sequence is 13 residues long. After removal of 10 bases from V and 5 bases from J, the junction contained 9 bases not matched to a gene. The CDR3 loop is CAIHGQAGDTQYF. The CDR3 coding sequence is TGTGCCATCCATGGACAGGCCGGAGATACGCAGTATTTT.

The CDR3 DNA is TGTGCCAGCAGGGGGGCCCATAACATTCAGTACTTC. Residues: CASRGAHNIQYF. The chain links TRBV7-9 to TRBJ2-4; D is perhaps TRBD1 (6 bases). The CDR3 extends over 12 amino acids. The germline V gene has CDR1 SEHNR and CDR2 FQNEAQ (reference sequence). V lost 6 bases and J 7 bases, leaving 10 bases between the germline ends. Using reference TRBV7-9 and TRBJ2-4 for the parts outside the CDR3, the full variable domain is DTGVSQNPRHKITKRGQNVTFRCDPISEHNRLYWYRQTLGQGPEFLTYFQNEAQLEKSRLLSDRFSAERPKGSFSTLEIQRTEQGDSAMYLCASRGAHNIQYFGAGTRLSVL.

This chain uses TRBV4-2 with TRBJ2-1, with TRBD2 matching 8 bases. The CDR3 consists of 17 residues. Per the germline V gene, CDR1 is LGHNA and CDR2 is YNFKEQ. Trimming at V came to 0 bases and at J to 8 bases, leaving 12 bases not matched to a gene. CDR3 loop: CASSQESIAGSGDEQFF. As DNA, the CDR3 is TGTGCCAGCAGCCAAGAGTCGATAGCGGGAAGCGGCGATGAGCAGTTCTTC.

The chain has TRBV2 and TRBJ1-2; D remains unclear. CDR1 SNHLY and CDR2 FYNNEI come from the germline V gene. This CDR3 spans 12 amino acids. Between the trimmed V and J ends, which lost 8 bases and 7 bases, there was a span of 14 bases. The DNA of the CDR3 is TGTGCCAGCGATCGTATTCGGGGTGGCTACACCTTC. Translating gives CASDRIRGGYTF.

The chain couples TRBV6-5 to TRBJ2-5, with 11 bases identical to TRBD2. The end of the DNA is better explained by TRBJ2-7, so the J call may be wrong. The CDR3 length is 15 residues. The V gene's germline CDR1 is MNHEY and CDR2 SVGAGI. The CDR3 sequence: CASTSSSGRIYEQYF. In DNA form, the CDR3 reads TGTGCCAGCACGTCGTCTAGCGGGAGGATCTACGAGCAGTACTTC.

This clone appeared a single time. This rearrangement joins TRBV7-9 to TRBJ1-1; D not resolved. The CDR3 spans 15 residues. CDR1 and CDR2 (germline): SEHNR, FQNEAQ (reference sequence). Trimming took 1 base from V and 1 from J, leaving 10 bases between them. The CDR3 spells CASSLVTGANTEAFF. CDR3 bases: TGTGCCAGCAGCTTAGTAACGGGAGCGAACACTGAAGCTTTCTTT.

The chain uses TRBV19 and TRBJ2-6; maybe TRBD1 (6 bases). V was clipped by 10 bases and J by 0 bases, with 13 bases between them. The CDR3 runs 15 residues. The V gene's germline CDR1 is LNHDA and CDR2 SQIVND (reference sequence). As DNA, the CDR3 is TGTGCCACCAAGGACAGTGTCTCTGGGGCCAACGTCCTGACTTTC. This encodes CATKDSVSGANVLTF.

CDR3 nucleotides: TGTGCCAGCAGCTACCTACAAGAGACCCAGTACTTC. Amino acids: CASSYLQETQYF. The genes are TRBV5-6 and TRBJ2-5; D not certain. Germline values: CDR1 SGHDT, CDR2 YYEEEE. V was clipped by 3 bases and J by 2 bases, with 5 bases between them. This CDR3 is built from 12 residues.

The CDR3 region has the DNA TGTGCCAGCAGCAGTAGCGGGGGGGCCCTCTCCTACGAGCAGTACTTC. The encoded protein is CASSSSGGALSYEQYF. The chain links TRBV5-4 to TRBJ2-7; 11 bases match TRBD2. Germline CDR1 is SGHNT and CDR2 is YYREEE (reference sequence). The ends lost 4 bases at V and 0 bases at J; junction bases unmatched: 6. This CDR3 comprises 16 residues.

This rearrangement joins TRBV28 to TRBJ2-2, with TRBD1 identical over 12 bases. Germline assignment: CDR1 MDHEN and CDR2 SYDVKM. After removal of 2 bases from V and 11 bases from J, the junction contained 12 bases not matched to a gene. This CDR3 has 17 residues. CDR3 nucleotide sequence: TGTGCCAGCAGTTTACCCGGGACAGGGGGCAACAGAAAAGAGCTGTTTTTT. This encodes CASSLPGTGGNRKELFF.

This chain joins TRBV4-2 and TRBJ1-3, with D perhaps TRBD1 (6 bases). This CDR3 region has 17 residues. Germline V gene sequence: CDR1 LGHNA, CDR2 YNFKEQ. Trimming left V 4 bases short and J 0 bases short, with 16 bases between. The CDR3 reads CASSPPGHLYSGNTIYF. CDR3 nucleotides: TGTGCCAGCAGCCCTCCGGGACACCTTTACTCTGGAAACACCATATATTTT.

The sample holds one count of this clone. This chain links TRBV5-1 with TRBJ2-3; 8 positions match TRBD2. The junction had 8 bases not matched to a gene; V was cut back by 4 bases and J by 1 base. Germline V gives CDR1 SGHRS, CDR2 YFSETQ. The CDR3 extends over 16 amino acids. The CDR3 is CASSVGGGVGTDTQYF. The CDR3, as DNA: TGCGCCAGCAGCGTCGGGGGGGGAGTTGGCACAGATACGCAGTATTTT.

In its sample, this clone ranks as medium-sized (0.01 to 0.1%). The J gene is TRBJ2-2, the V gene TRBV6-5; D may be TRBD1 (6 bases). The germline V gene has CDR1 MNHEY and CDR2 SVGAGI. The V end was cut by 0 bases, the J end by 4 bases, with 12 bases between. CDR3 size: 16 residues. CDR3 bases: TGTGCCAGCAGTTACTCGACGGACAGTCTCACCGGGGAGCTGTTTTTT. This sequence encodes CASSYSTDSLTGELFF.

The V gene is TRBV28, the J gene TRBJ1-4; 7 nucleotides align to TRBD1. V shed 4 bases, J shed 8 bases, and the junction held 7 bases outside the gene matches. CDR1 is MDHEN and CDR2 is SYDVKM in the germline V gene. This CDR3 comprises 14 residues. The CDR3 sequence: CASSSGQFREKLFF. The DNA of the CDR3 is TGTGCCAGCAGTTCGGGACAGTTTAGGGAAAAACTGTTTTTT.

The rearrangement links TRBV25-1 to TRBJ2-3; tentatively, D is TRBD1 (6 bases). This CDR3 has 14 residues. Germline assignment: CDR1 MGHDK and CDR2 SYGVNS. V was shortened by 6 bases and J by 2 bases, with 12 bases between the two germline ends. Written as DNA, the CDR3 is TGTGCCAGCAGACTACAGGGAATCACAGATACGCAGTATTTT. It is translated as CASRLQGITDTQYF.

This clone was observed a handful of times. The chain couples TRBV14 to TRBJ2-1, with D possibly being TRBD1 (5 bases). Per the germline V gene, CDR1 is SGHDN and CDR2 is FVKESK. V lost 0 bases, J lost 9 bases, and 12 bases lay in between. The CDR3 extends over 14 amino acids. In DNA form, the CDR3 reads TGTGCCAGCAGCCAAGAGCCAGGGTTCGGTGAGCAGTTCTTC. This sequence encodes CASSQEPGFGEQFF. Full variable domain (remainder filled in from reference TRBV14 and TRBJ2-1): EAGVTQFPSHSVIEKGQTVTLRCDPISGHDNLYWYRRVMGKEIKFLLHFVKESKQDESGMPNNRFLAERTGGTYSTLKVQPAELEDSGVYFCASSQEPGFGEQFFGPGTRLTVL.

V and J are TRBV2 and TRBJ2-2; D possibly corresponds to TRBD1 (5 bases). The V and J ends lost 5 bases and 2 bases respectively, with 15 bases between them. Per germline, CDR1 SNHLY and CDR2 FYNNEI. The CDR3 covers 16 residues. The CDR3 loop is CASSQLIQGNTGELFF. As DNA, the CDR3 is TGTGCCAGCAGTCAATTAATTCAGGGCAACACCGGGGAGCTGTTTTTT.

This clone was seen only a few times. CDR3 sequence (DNA): TGTGCCAGCAGTTCGACAGTGGGGGCTGGAGCTTTCTTT. It yields the protein CASSSTVGAGAFF. V gene TRBV6-6 combines with J gene TRBJ1-1; maybe TRBD1 (6 bases). The CDR3 is made up of 13 amino acids. Per germline, CDR1 MNHNY and CDR2 SVGAGI (reference sequence). V lost 4 bases and J lost 10, with 16 bases in between.